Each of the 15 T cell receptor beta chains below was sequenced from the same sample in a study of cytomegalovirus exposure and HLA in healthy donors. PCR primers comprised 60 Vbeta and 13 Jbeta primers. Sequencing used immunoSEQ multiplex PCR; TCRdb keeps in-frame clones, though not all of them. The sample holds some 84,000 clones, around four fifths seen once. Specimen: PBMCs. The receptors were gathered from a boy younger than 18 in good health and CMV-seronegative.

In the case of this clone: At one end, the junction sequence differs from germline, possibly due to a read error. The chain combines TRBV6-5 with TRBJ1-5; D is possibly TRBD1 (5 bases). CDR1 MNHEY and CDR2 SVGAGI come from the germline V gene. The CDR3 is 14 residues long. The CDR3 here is CASREGEGNQSQHF. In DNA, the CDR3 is TGTGCCAGCAGAGAAGGGGAGGGGAATCAGTCCCAGCATTTT.

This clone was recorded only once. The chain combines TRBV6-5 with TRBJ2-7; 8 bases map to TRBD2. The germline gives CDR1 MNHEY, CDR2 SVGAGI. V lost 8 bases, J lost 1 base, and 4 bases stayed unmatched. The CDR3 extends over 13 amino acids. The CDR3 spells CASLASGSYEQYF. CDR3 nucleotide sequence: TGTGCCAGCCTGGCTAGCGGGTCCTACGAGCAGTACTTC.

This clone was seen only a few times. The CDR3 region is CASSSTSGGPWEQYF. For the CDR3, the DNA is TGCGCCAGCAGCTCGACTAGCGGGGGGCCGTGGGAGCAGTACTTC. The chain carries TRBV5-1 and TRBJ2-7; TRBD2 matches at 13 bases. V was pared by 3 bases and J by 7 bases, with 7 bases of the junction left unmatched. Germline values: CDR1 SGHRS, CDR2 YFSETQ. This CDR3 comprises 15 residues.

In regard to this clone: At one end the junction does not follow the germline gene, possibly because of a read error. In DNA form, the CDR3 reads TGTGCCAGCAGGGAAGGGGGCGCAAACTATGGCTACACCTTC. Translation: CASREGGANYGYTF. The chain carries TRBV2 and TRBJ1-2; 7 positions match TRBD1. This CDR3 contains 14 residues. CDR1 SNHLY and CDR2 FYNNEI come from the germline V gene.

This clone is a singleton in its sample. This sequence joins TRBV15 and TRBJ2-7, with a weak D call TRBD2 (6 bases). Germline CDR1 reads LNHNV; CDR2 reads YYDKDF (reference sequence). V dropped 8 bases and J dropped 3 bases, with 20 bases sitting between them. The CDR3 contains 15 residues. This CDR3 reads CATAEGRLLNYEQYF. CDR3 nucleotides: TGTGCCACCGCGGAGGGGCGGCTTCTCAACTACGAGCAGTACTTC.

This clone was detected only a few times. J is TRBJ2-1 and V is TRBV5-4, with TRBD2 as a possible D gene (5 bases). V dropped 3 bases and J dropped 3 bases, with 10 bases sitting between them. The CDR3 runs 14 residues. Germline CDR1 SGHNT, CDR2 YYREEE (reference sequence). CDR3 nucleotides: TGTGCCAGCAGCTCGGCCGGGATCTACAATGAGCAGTTCTTC. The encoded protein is CASSSAGIYNEQFF.

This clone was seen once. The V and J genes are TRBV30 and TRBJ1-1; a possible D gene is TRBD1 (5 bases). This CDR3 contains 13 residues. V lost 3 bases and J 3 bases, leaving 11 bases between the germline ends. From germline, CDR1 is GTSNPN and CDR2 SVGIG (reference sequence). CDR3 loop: CAWREDRYTEAFF. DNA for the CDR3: TGTGCCTGGAGGGAAGACAGATACACTGAAGCTTTCTTT.

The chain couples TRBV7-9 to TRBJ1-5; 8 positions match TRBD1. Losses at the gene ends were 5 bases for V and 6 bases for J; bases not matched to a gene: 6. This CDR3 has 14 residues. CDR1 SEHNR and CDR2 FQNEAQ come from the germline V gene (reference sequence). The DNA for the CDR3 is TGTGCCAGCAGCCACTCACAGGGGGGTCAGCCCCAGCATTTT. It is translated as CASSHSQGGQPQHF.

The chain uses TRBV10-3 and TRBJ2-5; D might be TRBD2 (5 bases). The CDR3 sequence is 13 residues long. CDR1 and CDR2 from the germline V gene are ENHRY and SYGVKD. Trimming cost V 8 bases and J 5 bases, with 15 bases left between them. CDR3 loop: CAIEAASRETQYF. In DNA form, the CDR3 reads TGTGCCATCGAGGCGGCTAGCCGGGAGACCCAGTACTTC.

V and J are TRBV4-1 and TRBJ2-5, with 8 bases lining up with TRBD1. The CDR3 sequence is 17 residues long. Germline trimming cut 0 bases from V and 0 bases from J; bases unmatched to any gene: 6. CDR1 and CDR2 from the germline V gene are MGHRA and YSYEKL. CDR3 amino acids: CASSQDRTGLYQETQYF. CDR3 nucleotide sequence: TGCGCCAGCAGCCAAGATAGGACAGGGTTGTACCAAGAGACCCAGTACTTC.

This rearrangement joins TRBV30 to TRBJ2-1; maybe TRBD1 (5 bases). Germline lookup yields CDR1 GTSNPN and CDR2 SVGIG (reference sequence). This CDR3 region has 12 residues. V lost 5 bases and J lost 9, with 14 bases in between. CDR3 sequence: CAWADSGFEQFF. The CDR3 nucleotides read TGTGCCTGGGCAGACTCAGGGTTTGAGCAGTTCTTC.

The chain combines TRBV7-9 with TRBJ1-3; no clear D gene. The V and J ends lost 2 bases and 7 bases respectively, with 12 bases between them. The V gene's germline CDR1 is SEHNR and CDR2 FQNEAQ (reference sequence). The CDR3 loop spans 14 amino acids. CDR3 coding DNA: TGTGCCAGCAGCTTACAATCCTCGGGGAACACCATATATTTT. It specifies CASSLQSSGNTIYF.

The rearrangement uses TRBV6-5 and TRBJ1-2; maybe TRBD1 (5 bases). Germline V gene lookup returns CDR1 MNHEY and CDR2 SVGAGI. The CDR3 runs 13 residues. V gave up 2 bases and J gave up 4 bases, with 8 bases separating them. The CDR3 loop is CASSYGALYGYTF. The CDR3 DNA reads TGTGCCAGCAGTTACGGGGCCCTCTATGGCTACACCTTC.

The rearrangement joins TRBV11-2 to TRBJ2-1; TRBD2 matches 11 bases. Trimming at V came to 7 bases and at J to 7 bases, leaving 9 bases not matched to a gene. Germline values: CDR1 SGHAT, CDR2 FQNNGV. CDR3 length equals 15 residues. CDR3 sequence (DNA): TGTGCCAGCAACAAACTAGCGGGAGTAGTGAATGAGCAGTTCTTC. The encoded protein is CASNKLAGVVNEQFF.

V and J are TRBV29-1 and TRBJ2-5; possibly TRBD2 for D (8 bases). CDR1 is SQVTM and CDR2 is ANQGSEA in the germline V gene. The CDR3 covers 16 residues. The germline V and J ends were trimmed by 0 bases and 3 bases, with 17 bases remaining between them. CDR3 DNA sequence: TGCAGCGTTGAAGATAGCGGGACAGTGAGAGAAGAGACCCAGTACTTC. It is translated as CSVEDSGTVREETQYF.